The subject of this entry is one TCR beta chain. The table came from immunoSEQ multiplex PCR; TCRdb's copy has only in-frame clones and leaves some out. This table holds about 97,000 clones, more than 90% found once. This sample was included in a study of blood T cell repertoires in COVID-19. Trimming stripped 7 bases from V and 6 bases from J, with 10 bases between. Germline values: CDR1 LNHDA, CDR2 SQIVND (reference sequence). The CDR3 is made up of 11 amino acids. This sequence joins TRBV19 and TRBJ2-7; tentative D call: TRBD1 (6 bases). Material for sequencing was peripheral blood. This TCR was sampled from a man aged 18-30 years with acute or convalescent COVID-19. The CDR3 bases are TGTGCCAGTACGGCAGGGGTCGAGCAGTACTTC. It translates to CASTAGVEQYF.